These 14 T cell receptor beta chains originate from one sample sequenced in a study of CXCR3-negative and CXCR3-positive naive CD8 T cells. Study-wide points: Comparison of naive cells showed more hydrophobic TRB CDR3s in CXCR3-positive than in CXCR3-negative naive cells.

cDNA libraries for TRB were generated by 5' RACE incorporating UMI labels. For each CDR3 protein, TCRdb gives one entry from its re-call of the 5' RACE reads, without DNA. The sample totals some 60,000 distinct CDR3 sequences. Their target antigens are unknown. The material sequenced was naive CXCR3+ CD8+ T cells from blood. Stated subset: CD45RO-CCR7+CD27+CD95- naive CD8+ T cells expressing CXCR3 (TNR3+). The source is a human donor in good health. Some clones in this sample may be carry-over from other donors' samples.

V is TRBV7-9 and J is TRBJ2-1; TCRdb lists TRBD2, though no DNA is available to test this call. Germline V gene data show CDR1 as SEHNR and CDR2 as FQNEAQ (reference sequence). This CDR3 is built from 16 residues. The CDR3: CASSLVEGREDNEQFF.

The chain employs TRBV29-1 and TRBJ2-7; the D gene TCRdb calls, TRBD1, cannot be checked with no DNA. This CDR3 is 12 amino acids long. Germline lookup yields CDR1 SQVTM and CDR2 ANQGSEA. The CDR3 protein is CSVETVSYEQYF.

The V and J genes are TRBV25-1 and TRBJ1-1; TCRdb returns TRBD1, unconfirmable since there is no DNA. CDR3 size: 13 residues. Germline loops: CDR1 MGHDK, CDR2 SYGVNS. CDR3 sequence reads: CASMQGYAFGAFF.

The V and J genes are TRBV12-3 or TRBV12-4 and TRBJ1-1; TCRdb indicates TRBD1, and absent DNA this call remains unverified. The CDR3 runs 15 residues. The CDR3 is CASSAGTIKDTEAFF.

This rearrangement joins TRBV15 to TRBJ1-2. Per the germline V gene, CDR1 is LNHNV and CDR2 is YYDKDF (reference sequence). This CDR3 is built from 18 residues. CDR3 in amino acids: CATSRDRGGMGANYGYTF.

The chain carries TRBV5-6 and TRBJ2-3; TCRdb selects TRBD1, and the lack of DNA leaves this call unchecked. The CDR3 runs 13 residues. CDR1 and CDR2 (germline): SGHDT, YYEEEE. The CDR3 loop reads CASSLRGQNLGYF.

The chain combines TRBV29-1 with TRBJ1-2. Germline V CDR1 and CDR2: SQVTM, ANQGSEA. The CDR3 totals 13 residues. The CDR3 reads CSVYFGLNYGYTF.

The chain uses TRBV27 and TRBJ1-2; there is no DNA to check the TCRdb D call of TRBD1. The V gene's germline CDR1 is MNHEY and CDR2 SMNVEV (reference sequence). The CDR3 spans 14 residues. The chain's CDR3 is CASSLDRGGDGYTF.

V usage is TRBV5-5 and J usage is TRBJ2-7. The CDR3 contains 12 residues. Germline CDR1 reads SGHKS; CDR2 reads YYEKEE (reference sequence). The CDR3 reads CASSLATYEQYF.

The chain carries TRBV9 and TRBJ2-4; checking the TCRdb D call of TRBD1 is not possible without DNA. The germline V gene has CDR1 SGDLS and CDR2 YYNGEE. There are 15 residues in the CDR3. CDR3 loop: CASSADREAKNIQYF.

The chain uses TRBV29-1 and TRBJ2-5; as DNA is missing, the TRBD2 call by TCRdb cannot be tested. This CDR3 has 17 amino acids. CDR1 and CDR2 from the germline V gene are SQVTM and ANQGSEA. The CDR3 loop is CSVEGASSQVGEETQYF.

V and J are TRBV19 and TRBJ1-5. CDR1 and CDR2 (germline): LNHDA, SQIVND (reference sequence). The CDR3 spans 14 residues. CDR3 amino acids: CASSITVINQPQHF.

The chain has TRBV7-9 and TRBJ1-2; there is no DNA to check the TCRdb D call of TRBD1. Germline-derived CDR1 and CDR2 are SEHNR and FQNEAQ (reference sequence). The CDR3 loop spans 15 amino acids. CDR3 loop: CASSPIRGPHYGYTF.

The CDR3: CASSELDGGLAAYNEQFF. The chain combines TRBV19 with TRBJ2-1; TCRdb designates TRBD2, a call that cannot be tested without DNA. The CDR3 has 18 residues. The germline gives CDR1 LNHDA, CDR2 SQIVND (reference sequence).